The 32 T cell receptor beta chains listed next were all sequenced from one sample in a study of blood T cell repertoires in COVID-19. TCRdb keeps only in-frame clones here, not all; method: immunoSEQ multiplex PCR. Altogether approximately 220,000 clones are present, around 91% being singletons, with the ten largest covering over 12%. What was sequenced was PBMCs or T cells enriched from blood (not recorded which). These receptors all stem from a man younger than 45 who had been exposed to COVID-19.

The chain combines TRBV29-1 with TRBJ2-1, with D possibly TRBD2 on 6 matching bases. The CDR3 consists of 11 residues. Germline V CDR1 and CDR2: SQVTM, ANQGSEA. V was cut by 6 bases and J by 9 bases, with 12 bases left in between. In DNA form, the CDR3 reads TGCAGCGTGGGAGGAGCAGGTGAGCAGTTCTTC. Its protein product is CSVGGAGEQFF.

The sample holds one count of this clone. The rearrangement uses TRBV19 and TRBJ2-2; 11 bases are a match to TRBD1. This CDR3 is 18 amino acids long. Germline V gene lookup returns CDR1 LNHDA and CDR2 SQIVND (reference sequence). After removal of 7 bases from V and 5 bases from J, the junction contained 15 bases not matched to a gene. The CDR3: CASTSRTGGRSLTGELFF. CDR3 coding DNA: TGTGCCAGTACCTCCCGGACAGGGGGCCGTAGTCTTACCGGGGAGCTGTTTTTT.

The chain employs TRBV4-1 and TRBJ1-4, with D hard to call. Germline CDR1 reads MGHRA; CDR2 reads YSYEKL. V was shortened by 3 bases and J by 7 bases, with 18 bases between the two germline ends. The CDR3 is made up of 16 amino acids. Here the CDR3 DNA reads TGCGCCAGCAGCCATGCCCTGGGAGGCACCGGTGAAAAACTGTTTTTT. Protein sequence: CASSHALGGTGEKLFF.

The rearrangement joins TRBV4-1 to TRBJ2-7; the D gene is possibly TRBD2 (5 bases). Trimming removed 2 bases at V and 6 bases at J, with 11 bases between. Per the germline V gene, CDR1 is MGHRA and CDR2 is YSYEKL. CDR3 length equals 13 residues. The CDR3 reads CASSQLGGGEQYF. The CDR3, as DNA: TGCGCCAGCAGCCAACTAGGAGGAGGCGAGCAGTACTTC.

The chain has TRBV6-5 and TRBJ1-6; D may be TRBD1 (5 bases). The V end lost 4 bases, the J end lost 13 bases, and 14 bases lay between the germline ends. This CDR3 has 13 residues. Germline loops: CDR1 MNHEY, CDR2 SVGAGI. This chain's CDR3 is CASSFQGNGPLHF. DNA for the CDR3: TGTGCCAGCAGTTTTCAGGGTAATGGGCCCCTCCACTTT.

The chain uses TRBV15 and TRBJ1-1; no clear D gene. This CDR3 comprises 13 residues. Germline V gene data show CDR1 as LNHNV and CDR2 as YYDKDF (reference sequence). The germline V and J ends were trimmed by 0 bases and 3 bases, with 5 bases remaining between them. CDR3 sequence reads: CATSRDSDTEAFF. CDR3 DNA sequence: TGTGCCACCAGCAGAGATTCGGACACTGAAGCTTTCTTT.

The genes are TRBV5-6 and TRBJ2-7, with 8 bases that match TRBD1. Germline V gives CDR1 SGHDT, CDR2 YYEEEE. V dropped 5 bases and J dropped 5; count of bases not matched to a gene: 9. The CDR3 consists of 14 residues. The CDR3 region has the DNA TGTGCCAGCAGTTTCCGGACAGGGTTCCACGAGCAGTACTTC. Translation: CASSFRTGFHEQYF. Looking up the rest from reference TRBV5-6 and TRBJ2-7 gives the full variable domain: DAGVTQSPTHLIKTRGQQVTLRCSPKSGHDTVSWYQQALGQGPQFIFQYYEEEERQRGNFPDRFSGHQFPNYSSELNVNALLLGDSALYLCASSFRTGFHEQYFGPGTRLTVT.

The chain carries TRBV12-3 or TRBV12-4 and TRBJ2-1; TRBD1 matches 7 bases. V was clipped by 6 bases and J by 10 bases; unmatched bases: 6. The CDR3 is made up of 12 amino acids. CDR3 bases: TGTGCCAGCAGGGGGACAGCCTTCGAGCAGTTCTTC. The encoded protein is CASRGTAFEQFF.

The chain couples TRBV10-1 to TRBJ1-2, with TRBD1 identical over 8 bases. The CDR3 has 12 amino acids. Germline V lookup: CDR1 WNHNN, CDR2 SYGVQD (reference sequence). The V gene end was trimmed by 8 bases and the J gene end by 7 bases; junction bases not matched to a gene: 6. The CDR3 region is CASPGQGSGYTF. The CDR3 region has the DNA TGCGCCAGCCCCGGACAGGGCTCTGGCTACACCTTC.

The genes are TRBV9 and TRBJ1-2; TRBD1 might be the D (5 bases). The germline V and J ends were trimmed by 4 bases and 7 bases, with 20 bases remaining between them. Germline CDR1 and CDR2: SGDLS and YYNGEE. The CDR3 has 15 residues. The CDR3 coding sequence is TGTGCCAGCAGCCCCCGGGGGAATGCCGAGGGTGGCTACACCTTC. It encodes CASSPRGNAEGGYTF.

The chain links TRBV7-8 to TRBJ2-3; 12 bases are a match to TRBD2. V was clipped by 5 bases and J by 2 bases; unmatched bases: 14. This CDR3 region has 19 residues. The germline CDR1 and CDR2 sequences are SGHVS and FQNEAQ. The CDR3 is CASSLRLAGEGATTDTQYF. For the CDR3, the DNA is TGTGCCAGCAGCCTAAGACTAGCGGGGGAGGGGGCAACCACAGATACGCAGTATTTT.

This sequence joins TRBV7-3 and TRBJ1-6, with TRBD1 matching 7 bases. The junction had 3 bases not matched to a gene; V was cut back by 2 bases and J by 8 bases. This CDR3 comprises 14 residues. The germline V gene encodes CDR1 SGHTA and CDR2 FQGTGA. CDR3 in DNA: TGTGCCAGCAGCTTACAGGGGGATCATTCACCCCTCCACTTT. Translated, it gives CASSLQGDHSPLHF.

This sequence joins TRBV4-1 and TRBJ1-5; D is possibly TRBD1 (5 bases). V was trimmed by 1 base and J by 5 bases, leaving 21 bases between them. The germline gives CDR1 MGHRA, CDR2 YSYEKL. The CDR3 covers 18 residues. The CDR3: CASSQAPRVGGRDQPQHF. CDR3 nucleotides: TGCGCCAGCAGCCAAGCCCCTCGGGTTGGGGGGAGGGATCAGCCCCAGCATTTT.

This clone was observed a single time. The DNA for the CDR3 is TGTGCCTGGGTGATGAGGCGCAGAGACTATGGCTACACCTTC. This codes for CAWVMRRRDYGYTF. J is TRBJ1-2 and V is TRBV30; D unclear. The V and J ends lost 5 bases and 3 bases respectively, with 16 bases between them. The CDR3 sequence is 14 residues long. The germline V gene has CDR1 GTSNPN and CDR2 SVGIG (reference sequence).

This chain uses TRBV5-4 with TRBJ1-1; the match to TRBD1 covers 10 bases. CDR1 SGHNT and CDR2 YYREEE come from the germline V gene (reference sequence). V dropped 4 bases and J dropped 4; count of bases not matched to a gene: 10. This CDR3 has 16 residues. CDR3 sequence reads: CASSRTTGGLSTEAFF. The CDR3 bases are TGTGCCAGCAGCAGAACGACAGGGGGCTTGAGCACTGAAGCTTTCTTT.

The V call is TRBV7-9, the J call TRBJ1-4, with 10 bases matching TRBD1. The CDR3 consists of 15 residues. Germline loops: CDR1 SEHNR, CDR2 FQNEAQ (reference sequence). The V and J ends lost 2 bases and 8 bases, in that order; junction bases with no gene match: 5. CDR3 amino acids: CASSLSGTGVEKLFF. CDR3 sequence (DNA): TGTGCCAGCAGCTTATCAGGGACAGGGGTCGAAAAACTGTTTTTT.

This chain joins TRBV7-6 and TRBJ2-2; D uncertain. The CDR3 totals 14 residues. V lost 8 bases and J lost 0, with 10 bases in between. Germline V gene data show CDR1 as SGHVS and CDR2 as FNYEAQ. The CDR3 DNA is TGTGCCAGCGGGCCGGCAGCGAACACCGGGGAGCTGTTTTTT. This codes for CASGPAANTGELFF.

The rearrangement joins TRBV13 to TRBJ2-1; 15 nucleotides agree with TRBD2. The CDR3 is made up of 20 amino acids. Germline lookup yields CDR1 PRHDT and CDR2 FYEKMQ (reference sequence). V dropped 0 bases and J dropped 8; count of bases not matched to a gene: 14. CDR3 DNA: TGTGCCAGCAGCTTAGGCCTTGGGGGGACTAGCGGGGGGCAAACGGATGAGCAGTTCTTC. It is translated as CASSLGLGGTSGGQTDEQFF.

The chain carries TRBV4-2 and TRBJ1-1; possibly TRBD1 for D (5 bases). From germline, CDR1 is LGHNA and CDR2 YNFKEQ. The CDR3 is made up of 15 amino acids. Trimming stripped 0 bases from V and 1 base from J, with 9 bases between. DNA of the CDR3: TGTGCCAGCAGCCAAGAAGGTACAGGGAACACTGAAGCTTTCTTT. It yields the protein CASSQEGTGNTEAFF.

The chain couples TRBV5-6 to TRBJ1-6; 9 bases line up with TRBD1. The CDR3 totals 16 residues. Germline V gene sequence: CDR1 SGHDT, CDR2 YYEEEE. The V segment lost 5 bases and the J segment 9 bases; nucleotides outside the gene matches: 12. The CDR3 loop reads CASRPSQGAGGSPLHF. Written as DNA, the CDR3 is TGTGCCAGCAGACCTTCACAGGGGGCCGGTGGTTCACCCCTCCACTTT.

This clone appeared a few times. V gene TRBV6-2 or TRBV6-3 combines with J gene TRBJ2-7; D call uncertain. From germline, CDR1 is MNHEY and CDR2 SVGEGT. The ends were cut back, 2 bases at V and 11 bases at J, with 19 bases in the middle. The CDR3 loop spans 14 amino acids. The CDR3 sequence: CASSYLQRSPVEYF. CDR3 in DNA: TGTGCCAGCAGTTACCTCCAACGGTCGCCCGTAGAGTACTTC.

The V call is TRBV27, the J call TRBJ1-2; TRBD1 agrees at 7 bases. J gave up 7 bases and V 5 bases, and 7 bases lay outside the gene matches. Germline V gives CDR1 MNHEY, CDR2 SMNVEV (reference sequence). The CDR3 runs 13 residues. The CDR3 DNA follows: TGTGCCAGCAGTATCGACAGGGAAGTTGGCTACACCTTC. This codes for CASSIDREVGYTF.

This chain links TRBV19 with TRBJ1-2, with D possibly TRBD1 on 6 matching bases. The CDR3 has 13 amino acids. Germline CDR1 is LNHDA and CDR2 is SQIVND (reference sequence). Trimming took 5 bases from V and 2 from J, leaving 9 bases between them. As DNA, the CDR3 is TGTGCCAGTAGTTTCGACAGGAACTATGGCTACACCTTC. It yields the protein CASSFDRNYGYTF.

CDR3 region: CASSFLAGMNTGELFF. The CDR3 DNA is TGCGCCAGCAGCTTTCTAGCGGGGATGAACACCGGGGAGCTGTTTTTT. This chain uses TRBV4-1 with TRBJ2-2; TRBD2 matches at 9 bases. The CDR3 has 16 residues. With V trimmed by 5 bases and J by 1 base, 5 bases remained unmatched. Germline assignment: CDR1 MGHRA and CDR2 YSYEKL.

J is TRBJ1-3 and V is TRBV6-1, with D unresolved. V lost 1 base to trimming and J lost 1 base, with 5 bases between them. This CDR3 region has 14 residues. Germline lookup yields CDR1 MNHNS and CDR2 SASEGT. CDR3 sequence reads: CASSEGASGNTIYF. The CDR3, as DNA: TGTGCCAGCAGTGAAGGGGCGTCTGGAAACACCATATATTTT.

The chain employs TRBV6-1 and TRBJ2-3; tentative D call: TRBD2 (5 bases). The germline V and J ends were trimmed by 2 bases and 5 bases, with 11 bases remaining between them. The CDR3 is 14 residues long. CDR1 is MNHNS and CDR2 is SASEGT in the germline V gene. CDR3 sequence reads: CASSELEEEDTQYF. CDR3 in DNA: TGTGCCAGCAGTGAATTAGAGGAGGAAGATACGCAGTATTTT.

This clone was seen only once. The chain employs TRBV9 and TRBJ1-1; tentatively, D is TRBD1 (5 bases). V lost 0 bases to trimming and J lost 1 base, with 13 bases between them. The germline gives CDR1 SGDLS, CDR2 YYNGEE. The CDR3 extends over 16 amino acids. In DNA form, the CDR3 reads TGTGCCAGCAGCGTAGCTCTGGGCAGGGAGAACACTGAAGCTTTCTTT. Its translation: CASSVALGRENTEAFF.

The genes are TRBV10-1 and TRBJ2-2; D is unclear. Trimming pared 4 bases from V and 6 bases from J, leaving 3 bases between. Germline-derived CDR1 and CDR2 are WNHNN and SYGVQD (reference sequence). The CDR3 sequence is 11 residues long. CDR3 DNA sequence: TGCGCCAGCAGTGGGCCCGGGGAGCTGTTTTTT. It is translated as CASSGPGELFF.

The rearrangement links TRBV30 to TRBJ2-1; TRBD2 matches at 15 bases. The V and J ends lost 4 bases and 7 bases, in that order; junction bases with no gene match: 5. This CDR3 spans 15 amino acids. Germline V gene sequence: CDR1 GTSNPN, CDR2 SVGIG (reference sequence). The DNA of the CDR3 is TGTGCCTGGACCCACGGGACTAGCGGGGGGAATGAGCAGTTCTTC. Amino acids: CAWTHGTSGGNEQFF. Drawing the rest from reference TRBV30 and TRBJ2-1, the complete variable domain is SQTIHQWPATLVQPVGSPLSLECTVEGTSNPNLYWYRQAAGRGLQLLFYSVGIGQISSEVPQNLSASRPQDRQFILSSKKLLLSDSGFYLCAWTHGTSGGNEQFFGPGTRLTVL.

This chain joins TRBV27 and TRBJ2-5; a weak D match, TRBD1 (5 bases). This CDR3 is 14 amino acids long. V shed 2 bases and J shed 4 bases, with 11 bases lying between them. The germline gives CDR1 MNHEY, CDR2 SMNVEV (reference sequence). CDR3 amino acids: CASSLRQTGETQYF. The CDR3 DNA reads as TGTGCCAGCAGTTTACGACAGACGGGAGAGACCCAGTACTTC.

The CDR3 is CSVGQGRDSYTF. The DNA for the CDR3 is TGCAGCGTTGGGCAGGGGAGGGATAGCTACACCTTC. This chain links TRBV29-1 with TRBJ1-2; perhaps TRBD1 as D (6 bases). V lost 4 bases and J lost 9, with 15 bases in between. CDR1 and CDR2 from the germline V gene are SQVTM and ANQGSEA. The CDR3 is made up of 12 amino acids.

J is TRBJ2-7 and V is TRBV5-1; D is unclear. V was cut by 0 bases and J by 5 bases, with 3 bases left in between. Germline V gene lookup returns CDR1 SGHRS and CDR2 YFSETQ. This CDR3 is built from 11 residues. The CDR3 protein is CASSLGDEQYF. CDR3 DNA sequence: TGCGCCAGCAGCTTGGGAGACGAGCAGTACTTC.